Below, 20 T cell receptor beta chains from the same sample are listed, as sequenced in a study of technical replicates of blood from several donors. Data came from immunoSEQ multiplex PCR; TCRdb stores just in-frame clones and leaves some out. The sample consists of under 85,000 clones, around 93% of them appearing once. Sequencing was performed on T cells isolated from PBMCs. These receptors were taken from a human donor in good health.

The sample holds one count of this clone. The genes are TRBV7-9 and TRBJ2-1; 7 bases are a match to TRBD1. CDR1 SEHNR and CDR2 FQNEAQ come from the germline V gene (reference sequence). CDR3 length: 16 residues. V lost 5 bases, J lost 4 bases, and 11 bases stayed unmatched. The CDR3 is CASSPTTGVGYNEQFF. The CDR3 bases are TGTGCCAGCAGCCCTACCACAGGGGTGGGGTACAATGAGCAGTTCTTC.

CDR3 amino acids: CASSRGTGGLEAFF. The CDR3 coding sequence is TGTGCCAGCAGCCGCGGGACAGGTGGGCTAGAAGCTTTCTTT. This rearrangement joins TRBV4-2 to TRBJ1-1; 8 bases match TRBD1. CDR1 is LGHNA and CDR2 is YNFKEQ in the germline V gene. Trimming cost V 4 bases and J 8 bases; bases outside gene matches: 9. The CDR3 sequence is 14 residues long.

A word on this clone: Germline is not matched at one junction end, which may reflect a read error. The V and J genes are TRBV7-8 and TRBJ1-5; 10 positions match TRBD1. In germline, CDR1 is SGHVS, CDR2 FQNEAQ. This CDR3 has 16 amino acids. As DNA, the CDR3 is TGTGCCAGCAGCGCCGGACAGGGGGTCAGCAGTCAGCCCCAGCATTTT. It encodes CASSAGQGVSSQPQHF.

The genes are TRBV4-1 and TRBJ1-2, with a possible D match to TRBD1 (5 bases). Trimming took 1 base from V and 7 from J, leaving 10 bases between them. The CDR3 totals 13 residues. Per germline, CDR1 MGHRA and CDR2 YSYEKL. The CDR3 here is CASSQAGFFGYTF. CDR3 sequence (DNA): TGCGCCAGCAGCCAAGCAGGGTTTTTTGGCTACACCTTC.

This chain's CDR3 is CASSISSSGRGEQFF. The CDR3 DNA follows: TGTGCCAGTAGTATATCGTCTAGCGGGAGGGGTGAGCAGTTCTTC. This chain joins TRBV19 and TRBJ2-1; 12 bases line up with TRBD2. The germline V gene has CDR1 LNHDA and CDR2 SQIVND (reference sequence). With 2 bases clipped from V and 9 bases from J, the junction kept 5 bases outside the gene matches. This CDR3 spans 15 amino acids.

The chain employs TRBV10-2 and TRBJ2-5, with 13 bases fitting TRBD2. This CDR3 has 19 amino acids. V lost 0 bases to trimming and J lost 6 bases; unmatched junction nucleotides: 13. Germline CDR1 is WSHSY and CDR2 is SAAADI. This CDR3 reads CASSESSPWTSGSRKTQYF. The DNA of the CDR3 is TGCGCCAGCAGTGAGTCATCCCCCTGGACTAGCGGGAGTAGGAAGACCCAGTACTTC.

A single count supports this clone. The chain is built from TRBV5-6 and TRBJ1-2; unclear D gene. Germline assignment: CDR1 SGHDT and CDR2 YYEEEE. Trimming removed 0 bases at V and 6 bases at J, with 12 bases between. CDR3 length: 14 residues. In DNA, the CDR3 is TGTGCCAGCAGCTTGGTTTTTGGGAGTAATGGCTACACCTTC. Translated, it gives CASSLVFGSNGYTF.

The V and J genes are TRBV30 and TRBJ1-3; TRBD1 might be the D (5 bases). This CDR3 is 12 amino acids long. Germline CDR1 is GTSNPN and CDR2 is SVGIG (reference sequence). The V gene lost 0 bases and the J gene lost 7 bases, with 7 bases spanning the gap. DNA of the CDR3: TGTGCCTGGAGTGTACAGGTGAACACCATATATTTT. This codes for CAWSVQVNTIYF.

The CDR3: CASSLRLLTGELFF. The CDR3 region has the DNA TGTGCCAGCAGCCTCAGACTATTGACCGGGGAGCTGTTTTTT. The J gene is TRBJ2-2, the V gene TRBV7-9; TRBD2 might be the D (5 bases). Trimming pared 5 bases from V and 5 bases from J, leaving 12 bases between. CDR3 length: 14 residues. CDR1 and CDR2 from the germline V gene are SEHNR and FQNEAQ (reference sequence).

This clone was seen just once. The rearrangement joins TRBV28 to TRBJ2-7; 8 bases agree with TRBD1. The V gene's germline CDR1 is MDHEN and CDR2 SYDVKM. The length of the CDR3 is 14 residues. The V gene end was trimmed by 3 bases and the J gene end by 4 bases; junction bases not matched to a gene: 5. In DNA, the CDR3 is TGTGCCAGCAGTTTTTTAGGGACAGGATACGAGCAGTACTTC. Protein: CASSFLGTGYEQYF.

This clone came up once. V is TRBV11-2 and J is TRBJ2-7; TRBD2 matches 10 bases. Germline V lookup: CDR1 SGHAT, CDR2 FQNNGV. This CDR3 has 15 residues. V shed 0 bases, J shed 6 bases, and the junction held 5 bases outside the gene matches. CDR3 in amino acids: CASSLEGLAGAEQYF. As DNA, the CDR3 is TGTGCCAGCAGCTTAGAGGGCCTAGCGGGAGCCGAGCAGTACTTC.

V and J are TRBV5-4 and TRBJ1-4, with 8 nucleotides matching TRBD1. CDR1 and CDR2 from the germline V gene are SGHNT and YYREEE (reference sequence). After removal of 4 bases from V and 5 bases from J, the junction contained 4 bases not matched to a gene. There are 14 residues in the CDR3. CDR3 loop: CASSIRDRNEKLFF. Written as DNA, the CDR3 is TGTGCCAGCAGCATCCGGGACAGGAATGAAAAACTGTTTTTT.

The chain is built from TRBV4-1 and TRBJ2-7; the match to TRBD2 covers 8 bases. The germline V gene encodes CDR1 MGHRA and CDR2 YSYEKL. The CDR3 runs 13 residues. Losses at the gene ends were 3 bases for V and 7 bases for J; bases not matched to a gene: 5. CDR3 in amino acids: CASSQTGGPEQYF. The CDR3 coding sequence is TGCGCCAGCAGCCAGACGGGGGGGCCTGAGCAGTACTTC.

This CDR3 reads CASSPGQNYGYTF. The CDR3 nucleotides read TGCGCCAGCAGCCCAGGACAGAACTATGGCTACACCTTC. This chain links TRBV23-1 with TRBJ1-2; possibly TRBD1 for D (6 bases). TRBV23-1 is an open reading frame whose function is uncertain. V was cut by 6 bases and J by 2 bases, with 10 bases left in between. This CDR3 contains 13 residues.

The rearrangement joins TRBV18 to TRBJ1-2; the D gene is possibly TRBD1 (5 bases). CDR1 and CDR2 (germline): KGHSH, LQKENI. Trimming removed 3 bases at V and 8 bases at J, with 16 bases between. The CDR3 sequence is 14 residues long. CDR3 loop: CASSPGGEVSGYTF. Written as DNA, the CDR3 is TGTGCCAGCTCACCCGGGGGAGAGGTATCAGGCTACACCTTC.

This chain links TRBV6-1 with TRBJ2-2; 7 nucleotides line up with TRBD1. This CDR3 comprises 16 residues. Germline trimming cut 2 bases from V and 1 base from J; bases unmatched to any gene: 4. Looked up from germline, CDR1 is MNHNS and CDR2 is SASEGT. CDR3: CASSERGQQNTGELFF. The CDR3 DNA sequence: TGTGCCAGCAGTGAAAGGGGACAGCAGAACACCGGGGAGCTGTTTTTT.

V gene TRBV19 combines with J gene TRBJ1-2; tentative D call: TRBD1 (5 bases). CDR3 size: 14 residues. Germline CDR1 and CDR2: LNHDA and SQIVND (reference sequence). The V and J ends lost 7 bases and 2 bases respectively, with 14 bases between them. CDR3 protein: CASMATGENYGYTF. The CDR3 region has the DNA TGTGCCAGTATGGCAACAGGCGAGAACTATGGCTACACCTTC.

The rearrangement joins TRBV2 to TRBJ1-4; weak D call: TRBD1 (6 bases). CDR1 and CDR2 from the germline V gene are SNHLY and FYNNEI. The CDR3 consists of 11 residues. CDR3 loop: CAGGANEKLFF. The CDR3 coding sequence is TGTGCAGGGGGGGCTAATGAAAAACTGTTTTTT. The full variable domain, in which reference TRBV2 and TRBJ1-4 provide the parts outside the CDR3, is EPEVTQTPSHQVTQMGQEVILRCVPISNHLYFYWYRQILGQKVEFLVSFYNNEISEKSEIFDDQFSVERPDGSNFTLKIRSTKLEDSAMYFCAGGANEKLFFGSGTQLSVL.

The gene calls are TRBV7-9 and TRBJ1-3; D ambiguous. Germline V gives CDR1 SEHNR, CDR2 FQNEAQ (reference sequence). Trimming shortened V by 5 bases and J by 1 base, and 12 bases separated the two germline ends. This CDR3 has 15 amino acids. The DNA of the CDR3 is TGTGCCAGCAGCGGACCAGCGGTTTCTGGAAACACCATATATTTT. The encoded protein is CASSGPAVSGNTIYF.

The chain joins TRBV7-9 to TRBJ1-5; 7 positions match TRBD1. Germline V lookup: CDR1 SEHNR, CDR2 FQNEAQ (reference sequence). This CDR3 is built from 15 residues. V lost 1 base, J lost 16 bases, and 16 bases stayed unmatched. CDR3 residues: CASSLVALNRGSQHF. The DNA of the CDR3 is TGTGCCAGCAGCTTAGTAGCCCTGAACAGGGGAAGTCAACATTTT. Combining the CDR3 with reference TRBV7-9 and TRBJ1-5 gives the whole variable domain DTGVSQNPRHKITKRGQNVTFRCDPISEHNRLYWYRQTLGQGPEFLTYFQNEAQLEKSRLLSDRFSAERPKGSFSTLEIQRTEQGDSAMYLCASSLVALNRGSQHFGDGTRLSIL.